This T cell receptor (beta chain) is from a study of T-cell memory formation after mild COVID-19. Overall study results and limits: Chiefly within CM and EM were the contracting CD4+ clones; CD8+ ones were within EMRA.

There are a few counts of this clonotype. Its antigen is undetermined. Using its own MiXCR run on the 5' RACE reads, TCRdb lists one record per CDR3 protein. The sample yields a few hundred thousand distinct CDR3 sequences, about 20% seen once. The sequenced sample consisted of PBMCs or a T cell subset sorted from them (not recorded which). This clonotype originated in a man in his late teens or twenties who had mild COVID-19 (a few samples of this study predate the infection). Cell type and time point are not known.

CDR3 loop: CASRYTTEKLFF. In DNA form, the CDR3 reads TGCGCCAGCAGGTACACAACGGAAAAACTGTTTTTT. This chain links TRBV5-1 with TRBJ1-4; D gene uncertain. V dropped 5 bases and J dropped 8 bases, with 10 bases sitting between them. This CDR3 has 12 residues. Germline V gene data show CDR1 as SGHRS and CDR2 as YFSETQ.